This T cell receptor beta chain was sequenced for a study of blood T cells in healthy people across ages. The authors ran a second PCR of 7 to 11 cycles using a sample-barcoded 5' primer and a J-beta primer mix. TCRdb itself ran the 5' RACE reads through MiXCR, one entry per CDR3 protein. The sample records 650,000 or so distinct CDR3 sequences, roughly half being singletons. The germline V gene has CDR1 LGHDT and CDR2 YNNKEL (reference sequence). The CDR3 runs 16 residues. The J segment lost 4 bases and the V segment lost 4 bases, leaving 8 bases of the junction unmatched. This receptor was identified in a woman older than 75 in good health. The chain joins TRBV3-1 to TRBJ1-3; 9 bases fit TRBD1. The specimen sequenced was blood. This CDR3 reads CASSLGGGTGGNTIYF. The CDR3 region has the DNA TGTGCCAGCAGCCTCGGAGGCGGGACAGGGGGAAACACCATATATTTT.